This T cell receptor (beta chain) was documented in a study of graft-versus-host responses after intestinal transplantation. Study-wide points: Circulating GvH clone levels at their peak were associated with HvG declines (early post-transplant). Detection of GvH clones occurred in recipient marrow, and some had their first appearance in ileum or blood.

Losses at the gene ends were 5 bases for V and 1 base for J; bases not matched to a gene: 7. The germline V gene encodes CDR1 MNHEY and CDR2 SMNVEV (reference sequence). This CDR3 region has 15 residues. To note about this clone: Its antigen is as yet unknown.

The method was immunoSEQ multiplex PCR; TCRdb's version includes in-frame clones alone and lacks a portion of them. The table shows about 89,000 clones, with under 95% occurring only once. This sequence joins TRBV27 and TRBJ2-7, with 8 bases lining up with TRBD2. The clonotype comes from a human donor who received an intestinal transplant. Sequenced here: unstimulated CD8+ T cells sorted from spleen or lymph node cells, sampled before intestinal transplant. The CDR3, as DNA: TGTGCCAGCAGTCCTCGCGGGGGGTTTTCCTACGAGCAGTACTTC. As protein: CASSPRGGFSYEQYF.